The sequence of this T cell receptor beta chain was determined in a study of cytomegalovirus exposure and HLA in healthy donors. Broader study findings: Earlier analysis looked at TCR beta V segments, and most were productive about 87% or about 30% of the time. One variant, a missense change in DCLRE1C, was linked in a later analysis to TCR beta V- and J-gene trimming.

Researchers ran the PCR with 60 Vbeta and 13 Jbeta primers. TCRdb's copy holds only in-frame clones and misses some; the assay was immunoSEQ multiplex PCR. In the table there are over 50,000 clones, 60% to 80% of which are singletons. Donors likely had unrecorded immune exposures despite being nominally healthy when sampled. Trimming at V came to 0 bases and at J to 5 bases, leaving 0 bases not matched to a gene. From germline, CDR1 is SGHKS and CDR2 YYEKEE (reference sequence). The CDR3 runs to 13 residues. Comments on this clone: Antigen: not known.

This TCR came from a female donor in good health and CMV-seronegative. The chain has TRBV5-5 and TRBJ1-1; TRBD1 matches 8 bases. The sample consisted of PBMCs. The DNA of the CDR3 is TGTGCCAGCAGCTTGGGGACAGGGACTGAAGCTTTCTTT. This gives the protein CASSLGTGTEAFF.